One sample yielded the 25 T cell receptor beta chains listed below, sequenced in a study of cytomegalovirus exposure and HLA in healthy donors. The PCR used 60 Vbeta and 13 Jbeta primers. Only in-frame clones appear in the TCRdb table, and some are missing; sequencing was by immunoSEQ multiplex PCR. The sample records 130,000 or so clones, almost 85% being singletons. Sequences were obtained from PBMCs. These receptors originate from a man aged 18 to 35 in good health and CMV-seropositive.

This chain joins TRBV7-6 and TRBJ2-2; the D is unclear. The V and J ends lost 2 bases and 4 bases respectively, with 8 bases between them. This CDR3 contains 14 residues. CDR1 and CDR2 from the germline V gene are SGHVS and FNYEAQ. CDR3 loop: CASSLTLSTGELFF. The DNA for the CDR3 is TGTGCCAGCAGCTTAACCCTTAGCACCGGGGAGCTGTTTTTT.

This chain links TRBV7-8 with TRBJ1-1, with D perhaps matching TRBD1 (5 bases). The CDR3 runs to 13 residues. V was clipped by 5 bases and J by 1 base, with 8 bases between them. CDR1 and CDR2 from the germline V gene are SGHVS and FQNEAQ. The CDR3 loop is CASSKQENTEAFF. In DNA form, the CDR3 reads TGTGCCAGCAGCAAACAGGAGAACACTGAAGCTTTCTTT.

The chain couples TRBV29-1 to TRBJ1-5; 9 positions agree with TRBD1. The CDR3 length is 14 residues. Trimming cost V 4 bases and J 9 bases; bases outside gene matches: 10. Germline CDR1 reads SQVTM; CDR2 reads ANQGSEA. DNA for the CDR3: TGCAGCGTTGCTGGACCCGGGACAGGGTCGCCCCAGCATTTT. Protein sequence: CSVAGPGTGSPQHF.

The CDR3 sequence: CASSPRGGNTEAFF. The CDR3 DNA sequence: TGTGCCAGCAGCCCCCGGGGGGGGAACACTGAAGCTTTCTTT. This chain connects TRBV2 to TRBJ1-1; perhaps TRBD1 as D (5 bases). There are 14 residues in the CDR3. V lost 6 bases, J lost 1 base, and 12 bases lay in between. From germline, CDR1 is SNHLY and CDR2 FYNNEI.

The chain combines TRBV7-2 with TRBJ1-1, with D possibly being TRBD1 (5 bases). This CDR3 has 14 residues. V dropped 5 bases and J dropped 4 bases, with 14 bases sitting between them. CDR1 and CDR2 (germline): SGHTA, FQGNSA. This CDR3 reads CASSPRVLRTEAFF. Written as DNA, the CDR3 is TGTGCCAGCAGCCCCAGGGTACTGCGCACTGAAGCTTTCTTT.

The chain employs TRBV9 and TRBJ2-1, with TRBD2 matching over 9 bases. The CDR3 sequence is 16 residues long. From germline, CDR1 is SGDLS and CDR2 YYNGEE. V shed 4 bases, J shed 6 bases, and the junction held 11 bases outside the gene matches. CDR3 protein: CASSNLRATSGNEQFF. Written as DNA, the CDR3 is TGTGCCAGCAGCAACCTCAGGGCGACTAGCGGCAATGAGCAGTTCTTC.

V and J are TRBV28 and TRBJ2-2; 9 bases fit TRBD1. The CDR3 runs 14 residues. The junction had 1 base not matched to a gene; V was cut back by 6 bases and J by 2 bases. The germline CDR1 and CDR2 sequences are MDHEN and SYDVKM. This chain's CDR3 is CASRGQGNTGELFF. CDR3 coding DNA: TGTGCCAGCAGGGGACAGGGAAACACCGGGGAGCTGTTTTTT. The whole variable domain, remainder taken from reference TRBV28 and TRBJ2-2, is DVKVTQSSRYLVKRTGEKVFLECVQDMDHENMFWYRQDPGLGLRLIYFSYDVKMKEKGDIPEGYSVSREKKERFSLILESASTNQTSMYLCASRGQGNTGELFFGEGSRLTVL.

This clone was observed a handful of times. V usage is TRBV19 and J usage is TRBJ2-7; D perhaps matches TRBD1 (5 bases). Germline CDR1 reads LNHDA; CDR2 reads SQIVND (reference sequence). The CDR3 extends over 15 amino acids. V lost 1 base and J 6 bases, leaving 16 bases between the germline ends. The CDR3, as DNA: TGTGCCAGTAGTATAGTGGCAGGGCCCTCGAGCGAGCAGTACTTC. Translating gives CASSIVAGPSSEQYF.

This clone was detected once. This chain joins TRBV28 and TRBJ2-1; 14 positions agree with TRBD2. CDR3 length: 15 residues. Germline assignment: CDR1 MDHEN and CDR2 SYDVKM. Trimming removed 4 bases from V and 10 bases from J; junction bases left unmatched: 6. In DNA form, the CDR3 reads TGTGCCAGCAGTTCACCGGGACTAGCGGGAGACGAGCAGTTCTTC. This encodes CASSSPGLAGDEQFF. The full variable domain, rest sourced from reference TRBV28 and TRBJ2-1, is DVKVTQSSRYLVKRTGEKVFLECVQDMDHENMFWYRQDPGLGLRLIYFSYDVKMKEKGDIPEGYSVSREKKERFSLILESASTNQTSMYLCASSSPGLAGDEQFFGPGTRLTVL.

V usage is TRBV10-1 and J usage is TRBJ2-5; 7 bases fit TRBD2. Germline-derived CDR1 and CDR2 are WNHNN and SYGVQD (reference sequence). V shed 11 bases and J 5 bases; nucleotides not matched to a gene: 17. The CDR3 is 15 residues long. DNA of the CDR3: TGCGCCCGCTCTCTGGCGGGAGCCAGCAGGGAGACCCAGTACTTC. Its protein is CARSLAGASRETQYF.

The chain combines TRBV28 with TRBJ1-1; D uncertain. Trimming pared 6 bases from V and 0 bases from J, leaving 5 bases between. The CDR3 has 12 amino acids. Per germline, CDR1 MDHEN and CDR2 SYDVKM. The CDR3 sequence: CASSNLNTEAFF. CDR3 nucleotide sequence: TGTGCCAGCAGCAATTTGAACACTGAAGCTTTCTTT.

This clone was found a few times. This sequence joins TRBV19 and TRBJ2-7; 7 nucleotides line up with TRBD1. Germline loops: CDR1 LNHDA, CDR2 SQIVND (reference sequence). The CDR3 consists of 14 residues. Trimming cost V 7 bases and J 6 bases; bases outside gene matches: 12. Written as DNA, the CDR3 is TGTGCCAGTACTTCTGGGGGTGGGACAGCCGAGCAGTACTTC. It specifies CASTSGGGTAEQYF.

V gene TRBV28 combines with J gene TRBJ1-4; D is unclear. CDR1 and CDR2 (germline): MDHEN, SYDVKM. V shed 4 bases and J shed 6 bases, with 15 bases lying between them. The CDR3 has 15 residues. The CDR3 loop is CASSSLSGRYEKLFF. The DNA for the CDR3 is TGTGCCAGCAGTTCCCTTAGCGGGAGGTATGAAAAACTGTTTTTT. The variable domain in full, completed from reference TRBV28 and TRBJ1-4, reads DVKVTQSSRYLVKRTGEKVFLECVQDMDHENMFWYRQDPGLGLRLIYFSYDVKMKEKGDIPEGYSVSREKKERFSLILESASTNQTSMYLCASSSLSGRYEKLFFGSGTQLSVL.

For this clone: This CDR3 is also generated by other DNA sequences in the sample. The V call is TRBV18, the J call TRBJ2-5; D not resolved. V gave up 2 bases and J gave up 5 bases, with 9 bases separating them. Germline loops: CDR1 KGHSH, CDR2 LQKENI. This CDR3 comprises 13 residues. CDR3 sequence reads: CASSPGLGETQYF. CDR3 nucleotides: TGTGCCAGCTCACCAGGCCTGGGCGAGACCCAGTACTTC.

CDR3 coding DNA: TGTGCCAGCAGTTTACCCTTCGGGGAGCTGTTTTTT. Residues: CASSLPFGELFF. The chain links TRBV27 to TRBJ2-2; D unclear. CDR1 is MNHEY, CDR2 SMNVEV, per germline (reference sequence). With 2 bases removed from V and 7 bases from J, the gap between germline ends came to 5 bases. This CDR3 has 12 residues.

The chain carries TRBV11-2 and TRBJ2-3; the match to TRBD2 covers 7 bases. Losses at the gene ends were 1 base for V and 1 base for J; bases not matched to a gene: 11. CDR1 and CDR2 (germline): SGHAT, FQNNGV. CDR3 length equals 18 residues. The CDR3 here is CASSLGRESPAGTDTQYF. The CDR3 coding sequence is TGTGCCAGCAGCTTAGGGCGGGAGTCCCCCGCGGGCACAGATACGCAGTATTTT.

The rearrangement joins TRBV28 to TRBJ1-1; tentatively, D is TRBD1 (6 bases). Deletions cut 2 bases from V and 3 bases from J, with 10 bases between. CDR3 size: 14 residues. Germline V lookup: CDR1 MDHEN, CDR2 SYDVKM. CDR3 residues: CASSLGYRDTEAFF. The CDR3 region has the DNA TGTGCCAGCAGTTTAGGGTACAGGGACACTGAAGCTTTCTTT.

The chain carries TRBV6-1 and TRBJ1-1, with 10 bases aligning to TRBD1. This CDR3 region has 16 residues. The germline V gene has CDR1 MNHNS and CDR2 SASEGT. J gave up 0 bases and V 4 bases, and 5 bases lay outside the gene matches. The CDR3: CASSGTGGFMNTEAFF. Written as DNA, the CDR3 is TGTGCCAGCAGTGGGACAGGGGGTTTCATGAACACTGAAGCTTTCTTT.

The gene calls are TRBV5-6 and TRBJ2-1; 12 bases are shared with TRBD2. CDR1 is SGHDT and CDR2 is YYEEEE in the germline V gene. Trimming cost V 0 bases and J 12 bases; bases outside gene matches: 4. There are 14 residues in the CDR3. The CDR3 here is CASSLGLAGVGQFF. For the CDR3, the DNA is TGTGCCAGCAGCTTGGGACTAGCGGGAGTTGGGCAGTTCTTC.

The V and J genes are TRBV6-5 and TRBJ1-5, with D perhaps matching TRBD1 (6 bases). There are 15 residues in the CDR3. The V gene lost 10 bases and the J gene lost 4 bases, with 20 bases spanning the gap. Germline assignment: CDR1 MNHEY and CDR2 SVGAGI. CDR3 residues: CATRQTNQGNQPQHF. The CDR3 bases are TGTGCCACCAGACAAACCAATCAGGGGAATCAGCCCCAGCATTTT.

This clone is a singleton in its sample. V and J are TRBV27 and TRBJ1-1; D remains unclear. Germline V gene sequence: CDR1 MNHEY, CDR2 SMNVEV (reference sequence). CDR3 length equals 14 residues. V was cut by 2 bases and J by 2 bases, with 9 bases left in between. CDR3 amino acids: CASSLNGFNTEAFF. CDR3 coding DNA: TGTGCCAGCAGTTTAAACGGGTTTAACACTGAAGCTTTCTTT.

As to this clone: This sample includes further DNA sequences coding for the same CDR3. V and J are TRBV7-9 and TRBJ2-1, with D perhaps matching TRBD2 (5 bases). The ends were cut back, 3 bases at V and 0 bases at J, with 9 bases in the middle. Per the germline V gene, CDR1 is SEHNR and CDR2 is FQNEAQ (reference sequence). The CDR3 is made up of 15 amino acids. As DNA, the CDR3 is TGTGCCAGCAGCTTGCCGGGAAGCTCCTACAATGAGCAGTTCTTC. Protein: CASSLPGSSYNEQFF. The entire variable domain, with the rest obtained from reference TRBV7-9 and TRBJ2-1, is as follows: DTGVSQNPRHKITKRGQNVTFRCDPISEHNRLYWYRQTLGQGPEFLTYFQNEAQLEKSRLLSDRFSAERPKGSFSTLEIQRTEQGDSAMYLCASSLPGSSYNEQFFGPGTRLTVL.

CDR3 loop: CASSLGLLTDTQYF. CDR3 nucleotides: TGTGCCAGCAGCTTGGGACTACTCACAGATACGCAGTATTTT. V and J are TRBV7-9 and TRBJ2-3; 7 positions match TRBD2. The CDR3 extends over 14 amino acids. Germline V gene sequence: CDR1 SEHNR, CDR2 FQNEAQ (reference sequence). V lost 3 bases and J lost 2; bases outside the gene matches: 2.

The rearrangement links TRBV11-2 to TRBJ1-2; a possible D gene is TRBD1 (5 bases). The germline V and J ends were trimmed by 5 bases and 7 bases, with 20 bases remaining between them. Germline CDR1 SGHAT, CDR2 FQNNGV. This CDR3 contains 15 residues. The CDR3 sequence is CASSPGRDWEFGYTF. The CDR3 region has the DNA TGTGCCAGCAGCCCCGGCAGGGACTGGGAGTTTGGCTACACCTTC.

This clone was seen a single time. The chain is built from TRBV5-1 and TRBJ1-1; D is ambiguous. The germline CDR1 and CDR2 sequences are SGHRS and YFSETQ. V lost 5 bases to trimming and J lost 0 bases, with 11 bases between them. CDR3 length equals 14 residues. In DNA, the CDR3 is TGCGCCAGCAGTTTGTCTAGTATGAACACTGAAGCTTTCTTT. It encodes CASSLSSMNTEAFF.